This T cell receptor (beta chain) was profiled in a study of OX40 agonist ivuxolimab in advanced cancers. Study-wide context: Patients took ivuxolimab, an agonistic anti-OX40 (CD134) antibody. The dose-escalation cohort had hepatocellular carcinoma, melanoma, renal cell or head and neck cancer.

The study's findings and limits: No antigen was identified for the clonally expanded peripheral T cells.

In regard to this clone: The antigen remains undetermined.

Using immunoSEQ multiplex PCR, the repertoire was profiled, and TCRdb retains in-frame clones only, with some absent. The sample consists of 53,000 or so clones, 65% to 85% of them appearing once. Patients with autoimmune history or systemic immunosuppression were excluded. The CDR3 has 16 amino acids. CDR1 and CDR2 (germline): LNHNV, YYDKDF (reference sequence). The V gene end was trimmed by 4 bases and the J gene end by 8 bases; junction bases not matched to a gene: 12. Sequenced here: CD4+ or CD8+ T cells sorted from blood, sampled in a trial of the OX40 agonist ivuxolimab. V is TRBV15 and J is TRBJ1-4; 8 bases match TRBD1. This clonotype was obtained from an adult with an advanced solid tumor such as melanoma, head and neck, liver or kidney cancer. CDR3 in amino acids: CATSIQLTGDNEKLFF. CDR3 nucleotides: TGTGCCACCAGCATCCAATTGACAGGGGATAACGAAAAACTGTTTTTT. The complete variable domain, with remaining parts taken from reference TRBV15 and TRBJ1-4, reads DAMVIQNPRYQVTQFGKPVTLSCSQTLNHNVMYWYQQKSSQAPKLLFHYYDKDFNNEADTPDNFQSRRPNTSFCFLDIRSPGLGDTAMYLCATSIQLTGDNEKLFFGSGTQLSVL.